This section outlines one T cell receptor (beta chain) sequence together with its context. What it recognizes is unknown. This entry comes from a study of cytomegalovirus exposure and HLA in healthy donors. Study context: One earlier analysis, a look at around 170 million T cells, found about 100 million unique TCR beta sequences.

Study results and limitations: Confirmation was obtained in vitro that three CMV-associated chains are specific for CMV antigens. In an earlier analysis, in some 540 donors, most V segments appeared productive either ~87% or ~30% of the time.

Nominally healthy donors provided the samples, though records likely missed some immune exposures. The PCR was carried out with 60 Vbeta primers and 13 Jbeta primers. TCRdb's copy holds only in-frame clones and misses some; the assay was immunoSEQ multiplex PCR. The sample contains a few hundred thousand clones, approximately 83% of which appear only once. The clonotype comes from a girl aged 10 to 17 in good health and CMV-seronegative. The material sequenced was PBMCs.

CDR3 in amino acids: CASSLSQNTEAFF. In DNA, the CDR3 is TGTGCCAGCAGCTTATCACAGAACACTGAAGCTTTCTTT. The rearrangement joins TRBV7-6 to TRBJ1-1; D gene uncertain. This CDR3 has 13 residues. Germline V gives CDR1 SGHVS, CDR2 FNYEAQ. V dropped 2 bases and J dropped 1 base, with 5 bases sitting between them.